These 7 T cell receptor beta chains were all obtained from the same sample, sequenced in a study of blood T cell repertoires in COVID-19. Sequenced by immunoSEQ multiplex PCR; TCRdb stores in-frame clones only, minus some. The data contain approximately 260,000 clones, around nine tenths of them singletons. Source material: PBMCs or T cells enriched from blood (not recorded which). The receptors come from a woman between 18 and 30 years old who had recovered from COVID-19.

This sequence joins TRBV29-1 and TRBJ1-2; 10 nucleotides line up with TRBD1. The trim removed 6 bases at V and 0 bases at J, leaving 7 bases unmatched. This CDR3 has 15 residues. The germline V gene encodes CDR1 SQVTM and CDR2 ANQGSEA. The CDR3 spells CSVDYGQGANYGYTF. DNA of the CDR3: TGCAGCGTCGACTACGGACAGGGGGCTAACTATGGCTACACCTTC. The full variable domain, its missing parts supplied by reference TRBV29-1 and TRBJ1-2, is SAVISQKPSRDICQRGTSLTIQCQVDSQVTMMFWYRQQPGQSLTLIATANQGSEATYESGFVIDKFPISRPNLTFSTLTVSNMSPEDSSIYLCSVDYGQGANYGYTFGSGTRLTVV.

The CDR3 loop reads CAGNRGLDTEAFF. The DNA of the CDR3 is TGTGCCGGAAACAGGGGGCTAGACACTGAAGCTTTCTTT. This chain joins TRBV7-9 and TRBJ1-1; 9 bases align to TRBD1. V dropped 11 bases and J dropped 3; count of bases not matched to a gene: 7. The germline V gene has CDR1 SEHNR and CDR2 FQNEAQ (reference sequence). The CDR3 sequence is 13 residues long.

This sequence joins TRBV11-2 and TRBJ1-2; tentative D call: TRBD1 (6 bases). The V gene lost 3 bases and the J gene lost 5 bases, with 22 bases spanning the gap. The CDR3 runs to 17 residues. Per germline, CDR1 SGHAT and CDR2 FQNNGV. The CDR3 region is CASSFRDTHKSLYGYTF. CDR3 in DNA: TGTGCCAGCAGCTTTCGGGACACCCATAAGTCCCTGTATGGCTACACCTTC.

For the CDR3, the DNA is TGTGCCAGCAGTGAGTTTGGGCGCACCGGGGAGCTGTTTTTT. Translation: CASSEFGRTGELFF. This chain links TRBV2 with TRBJ2-2; no clear D. This CDR3 has 14 amino acids. V gave up 3 bases and J gave up 4 bases, with 9 bases separating them. In germline, CDR1 is SNHLY, CDR2 FYNNEI.

CDR3 sequence reads: CASISDRGLTYEQYF. The CDR3 region has the DNA TGTGCCAGCATTTCCGACAGGGGGCTAACCTACGAGCAGTACTTC. The rearrangement joins TRBV6-5 to TRBJ2-7; TRBD1 matches 10 bases. The CDR3 runs to 15 residues. Germline loops: CDR1 MNHEY, CDR2 SVGAGI. With V trimmed by 7 bases and J by 2 bases, 8 bases remained unmatched.

CDR3 region: CASSSSPQGNQPQHF. In DNA form, the CDR3 reads TGTGCCAGCAGCTCGTCCCCACAGGGCAATCAGCCCCAGCATTTT. The rearrangement joins TRBV5-4 to TRBJ1-5; possibly TRBD1 for D (5 bases). The CDR3 has 15 amino acids. Germline CDR1 and CDR2: SGHNT and YYREEE (reference sequence). Trimming cost V 3 bases and J 2 bases, with 12 bases left between them.

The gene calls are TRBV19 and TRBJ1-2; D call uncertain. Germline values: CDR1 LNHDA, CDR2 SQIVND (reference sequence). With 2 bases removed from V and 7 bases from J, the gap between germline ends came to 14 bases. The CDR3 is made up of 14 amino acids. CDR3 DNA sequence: TGTGCCAGTAGTATACGGTCGGAGCTGTCTGGCTACACCTTC. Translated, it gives CASSIRSELSGYTF.